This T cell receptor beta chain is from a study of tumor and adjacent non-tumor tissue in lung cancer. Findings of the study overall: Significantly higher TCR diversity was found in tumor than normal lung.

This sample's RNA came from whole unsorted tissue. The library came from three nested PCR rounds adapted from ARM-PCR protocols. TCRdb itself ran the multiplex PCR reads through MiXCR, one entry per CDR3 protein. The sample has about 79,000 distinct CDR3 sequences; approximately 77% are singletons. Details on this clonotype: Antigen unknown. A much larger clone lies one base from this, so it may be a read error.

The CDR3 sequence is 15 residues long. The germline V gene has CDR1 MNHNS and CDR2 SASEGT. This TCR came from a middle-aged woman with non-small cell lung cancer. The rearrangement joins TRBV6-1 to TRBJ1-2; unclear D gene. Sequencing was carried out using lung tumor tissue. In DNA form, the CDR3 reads TGTGCCAGCAACGTCCGCCCTAGGACCCTTTATGGCTACGCCTTC. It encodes CASNVRPRTLYGYAF.